Listed here is a single TCR beta chain. Cryopreserved PBMCs were the source of around 2 micrograms of genomic DNA, which went to TCR beta libraries. Clones were sequenced by immunoSEQ multiplex PCR, and TCRdb holds only the in-frame ones, with some missing. Among roughly 200,000 clones listed, 65% to 80% were seen once. Germline loops: CDR1 LGHNA, CDR2 YNFKEQ. The germline V and J ends were trimmed by 1 base and 0 bases, with 10 bases remaining between them. There are 16 residues in the CDR3. These data belong to a study of cytotoxic CD8 clonotypes in ibrutinib-treated CLL. The clonotype originates from a human donor with chronic lymphocytic leukemia. The chain joins TRBV4-2 to TRBJ1-3, with D tentatively TRBD1 (5 bases). The starting material was PBMCs, obtained after 12 months of ibrutinib treatment. Written as DNA, the CDR3 is TGTGCCAGCAGCCAAGGGGCCAGGGCCTCTGGAAACACCATATATTTT. This encodes CASSQGARASGNTIYF.